This paragraph covers one T cell receptor beta chain sequence. The entry originates in a study of blood T cell repertoires in COVID-19. The wider study: From T cells, B-cell-depleted T cells, or PBMCs came the material, which was cDNA or gDNA.

Participants were aged about 18 to 100 years from 20 to 30 US areas. CDR1 and CDR2 from the germline V gene are GTSNPN and SVGIG (reference sequence). V was clipped by 8 bases and J by 4 bases; unmatched bases: 11. The length of the CDR3 is 13 residues. Repertoires were generated with immunoSEQ multiplex PCR, while TCRdb's copy carries only in-frame clones and drops some. The sample consists of 380,000 or so clones, more than 75% of them appearing once. V gene TRBV30 combines with J gene TRBJ2-7; 7 bases map to TRBD2. This TCR was sampled from a woman aged 30 to 39 with acute COVID-19. Sample: PBMCs or T cells enriched from blood (not recorded which). This CDR3 reads CATDGGKVYEQYF. CDR3 nucleotides: TGTGCCACTGACGGGGGGAAGGTGTACGAGCAGTACTTC.